Listed below are T cell receptor beta chains from one sample, sequenced in a study of response to subunit inactivated influenza vaccine. TCRdb reprocessed the RT-PCR reads with MiXCR, giving one entry per CDR3 protein. The sample lists more than 550,000 distinct CDR3 sequences, approximately 10% occurring once. The data were also submitted as part of a second study, on T cells expressing NK-cell markers.

The sample consisted of PBMCs from blood, taken on the day of vaccination. The receptor source for this set is a man in his forties or fifties who received an inactivated influenza vaccine. Both conserved end residues are part of each CDR3. The order of the fields is J gene, clone size, D gene, V gene, CDR3 DNA, CDR3 protein. A D gene is named only where the DNA matches it firmly. Clone size appears in some rows only: once, few, many, or a class for an expanded clone.

>TRBJ1-3|few|-|TRBV29-1
TGCAGCGTTGCGTTTGGCGGCCAGGGACCAGGAAACACCATATATTTT
CSVAFGGQGPGNTIYF
>TRBJ2-1|-|TRBD2|TRBV4-3
TGCGCCAGCAGCCCCGGGACTAGCTTAGGCAATGAGCAGTTCTTC
CASSPGTSLGNEQFF
>TRBJ2-5|few|-|TRBV12-3/TRBV12-4
TGTGCCAGCAGAGGGGCGGGGACGAAGGAGACCCAGTACTTC
CASRGAGTKETQYF
>TRBJ2-7|-|-|TRBV20-1
TGCAGTGCGGCGGTCCCGGGTTCCTACGAGCAGTACTTC
CSAAVPGSYEQYF
>TRBJ1-1|-|-|TRBV20-1
TGCAGTGCTACAGGAAGGGTCGCTGAAGCTTTCTTT
CSATGRVAEAFF
>TRBJ1-2|many|-|TRBV12-3/TRBV12-4
TGTGCCAGCAGGGAAGGGACGGGGATGAAGGGGGGCTACACCTTC
CASREGTGMKGGYTF
>TRBJ2-1|-|-|TRBV5-6
TGTGCCAGCAGCCTTCTACGTACCGGGCGAAATGAGCAGTTCTTC
CASSLLRTGRNEQFF
>TRBJ2-7|-|-|TRBV7-3
TGTGCCAGCAGCTCTTCAGCCGGCTACGAGCAGTACTTC
CASSSSAGYEQYF
>TRBJ2-7|-|-|TRBV7-2
TGTGCCAGCAGCTTTGTGGGACAATGGGTCTCCTACGAGCAGTACTTC
CASSFVGQWVSYEQYF
>TRBJ2-1|few|TRBD2|TRBV3-1
TGTGCCAGCAGCCAAGATCGGCTAGCGGGGGGGCCTAAATCCCTAAATGAGCAGTTCTTC
CASSQDRLAGGPKSLNEQFF
>TRBJ2-1|many|TRBD2|TRBV6-5
TGTGCCAGCAGTTACTCGAGTGTGGGACTACAGTTCTTC
CASSYSSVGLQFF
>TRBJ2-3|many|-|TRBV6-1
TGTGCCAGCAGTCCAAGGGACCGAAGCACAGATACGCAGTATTTT
CASSPRDRSTDTQYF
>TRBJ2-1|-|TRBD2|TRBV12-3/TRBV12-4
TGTGCCAGCAGACGGGGACTAGCGGGGGGTGGTGAGCAGTTCTTC
CASRRGLAGGGEQFF
>TRBJ2-6|-|-|TRBV6-2/TRBV6-3
TGTGCCACCCGACTTACTACTGGGGCCAACGTCCTGACTTTC
CATRLTTGANVLTF
>TRBJ2-7|-|TRBD2|TRBV5-1
TGCGCCAGCAGCGGTAGGACTAGCGGGATCTACGAGCAGTACTTC
CASSGRTSGIYEQYF
>TRBJ1-4|few|-|TRBV5-1
TGCGCCAGCAGCGGACAGTTGTCTGAAAAACTGTTTTTT
CASSGQLSEKLFF
>TRBJ1-4|few|-|TRBV29-1
TGCAGCGTAGCGGGACAAAGTAACACTAATGAAAAACTGTTTTTT
CSVAGQSNTNEKLFF
>TRBJ2-5|-|TRBD1|TRBV18
TGTGCCAGCTCACCCGGGACAGGACCCCAAGAGACCCAGTACTTC
CASSPGTGPQETQYF
>TRBJ2-1|few|-|TRBV28
TGTGCCAGCACCAGAGGGGGTGGACTAAGCTCCTACAATGAGCAGTTCTTC
CASTRGGGLSSYNEQFF
>TRBJ2-1|few|TRBD2|TRBV3-1
TGTGCCAGCAGCCCTGCGTATCTTAGCGGGGGGGCCCCTGAGCAGTTCTTC
CASSPAYLSGGAPEQFF
>TRBJ1-1|few|-|TRBV20-1
TGCAGTGCTAGTATGAGGAGCGAAGCTTTCTTT
CSASMRSEAFF
>TRBJ2-3|many|-|TRBV12-3/TRBV12-4
TGTGCCAGCAGTTTAGAGGGCAGCCGCACAGATACGCAGTATTTT
CASSLEGSRTDTQYF
>TRBJ2-7|-|TRBD2|TRBV5-1
TGCGCCAGCAGCTTGGAACCTAGCGGGGGACCCTACGAGCAGTACTTC
CASSLEPSGGPYEQYF
>TRBJ2-2|-|-|TRBV6-1
TGTGCCAGCAGTCCAGAAAGGACCTTGAAAGACACCGGGGAGCTGTTTTTT
CASSPERTLKDTGELFF
>TRBJ2-1|-|-|TRBV3-1
TGTGCCAGCAGCCTCGGACAGCAAAAGAATGAGCAGTTCTTC
CASSLGQQKNEQFF
>TRBJ2-5|-|TRBD2|TRBV28
TGTGCCAGCAGTCCATGGGGACTAATAACCTCTGGGGAGACCCAGTACTTC
CASSPWGLITSGETQYF
>TRBJ2-7|few|TRBD2|TRBV4-2
TGTGCCAGCAGCCAAGCTAGCGGGGCTACTTCTTCCTACGAGCAGTACTTC
CASSQASGATSSYEQYF
>TRBJ1-3|many|-|TRBV14
TGTGCCAGCAGCCAAGCCCCGGACACCATATATTTT
CASSQAPDTIYF